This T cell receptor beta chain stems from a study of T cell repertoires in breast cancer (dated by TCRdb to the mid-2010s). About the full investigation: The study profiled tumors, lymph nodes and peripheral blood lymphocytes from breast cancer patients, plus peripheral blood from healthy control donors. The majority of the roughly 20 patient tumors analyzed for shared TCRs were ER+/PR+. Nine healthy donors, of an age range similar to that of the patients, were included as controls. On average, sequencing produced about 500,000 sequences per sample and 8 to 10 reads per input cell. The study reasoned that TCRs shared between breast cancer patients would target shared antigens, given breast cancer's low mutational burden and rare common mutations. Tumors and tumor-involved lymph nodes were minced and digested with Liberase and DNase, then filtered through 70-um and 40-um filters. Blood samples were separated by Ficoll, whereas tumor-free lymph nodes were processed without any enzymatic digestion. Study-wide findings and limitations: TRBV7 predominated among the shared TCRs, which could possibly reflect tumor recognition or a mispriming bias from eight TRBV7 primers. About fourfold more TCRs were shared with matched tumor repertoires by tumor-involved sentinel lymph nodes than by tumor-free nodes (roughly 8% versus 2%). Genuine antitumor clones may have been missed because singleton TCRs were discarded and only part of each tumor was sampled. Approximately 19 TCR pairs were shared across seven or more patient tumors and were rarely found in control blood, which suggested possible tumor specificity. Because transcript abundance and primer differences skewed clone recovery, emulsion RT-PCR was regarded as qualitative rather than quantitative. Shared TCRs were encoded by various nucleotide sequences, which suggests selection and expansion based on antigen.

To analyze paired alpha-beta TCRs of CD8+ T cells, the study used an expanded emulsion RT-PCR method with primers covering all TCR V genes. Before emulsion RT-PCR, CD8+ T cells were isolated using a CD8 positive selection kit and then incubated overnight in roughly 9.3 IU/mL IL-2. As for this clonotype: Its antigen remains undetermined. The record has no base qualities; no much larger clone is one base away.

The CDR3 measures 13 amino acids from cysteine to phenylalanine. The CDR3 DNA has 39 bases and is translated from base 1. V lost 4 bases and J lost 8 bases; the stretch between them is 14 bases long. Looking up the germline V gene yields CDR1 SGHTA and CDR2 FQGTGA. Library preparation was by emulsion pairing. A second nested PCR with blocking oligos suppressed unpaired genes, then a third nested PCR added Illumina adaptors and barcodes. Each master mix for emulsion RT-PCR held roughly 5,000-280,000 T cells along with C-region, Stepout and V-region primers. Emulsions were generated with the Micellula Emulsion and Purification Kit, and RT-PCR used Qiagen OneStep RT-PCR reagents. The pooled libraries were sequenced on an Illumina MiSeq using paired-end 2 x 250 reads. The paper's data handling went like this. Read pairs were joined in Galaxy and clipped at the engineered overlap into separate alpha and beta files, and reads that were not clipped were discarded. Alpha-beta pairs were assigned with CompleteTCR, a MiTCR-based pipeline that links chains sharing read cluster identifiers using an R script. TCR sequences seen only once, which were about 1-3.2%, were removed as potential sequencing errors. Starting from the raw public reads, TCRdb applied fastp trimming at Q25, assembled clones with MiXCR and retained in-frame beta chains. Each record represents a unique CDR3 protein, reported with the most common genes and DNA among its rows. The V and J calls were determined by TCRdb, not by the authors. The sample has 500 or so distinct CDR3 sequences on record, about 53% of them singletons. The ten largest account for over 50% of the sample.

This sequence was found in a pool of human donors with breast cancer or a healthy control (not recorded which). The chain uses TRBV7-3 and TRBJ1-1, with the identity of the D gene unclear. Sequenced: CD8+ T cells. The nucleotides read TGTGCCAGCAGCTCAACCAGGAAAAAGGAAGCTTTCTTT. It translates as CASSSTRKKEAFF.